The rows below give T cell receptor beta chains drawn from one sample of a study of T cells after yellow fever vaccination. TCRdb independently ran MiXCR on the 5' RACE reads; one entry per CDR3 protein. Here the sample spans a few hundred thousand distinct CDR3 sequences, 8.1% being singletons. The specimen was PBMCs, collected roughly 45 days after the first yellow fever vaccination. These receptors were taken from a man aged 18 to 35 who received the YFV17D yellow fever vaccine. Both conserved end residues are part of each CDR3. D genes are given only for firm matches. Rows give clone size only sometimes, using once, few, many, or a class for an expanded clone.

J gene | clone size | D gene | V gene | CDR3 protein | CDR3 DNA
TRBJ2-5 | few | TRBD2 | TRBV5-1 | CASSLSLAGATQETQYF | TGCGCCAGCAGCTTGTCCCTAGCGGGGGCTACCCAGGAGACCCAGTACTTC
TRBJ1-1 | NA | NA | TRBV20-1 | CSAQRGGREAFF | TGCAGTGCTCAAAGGGGGGGGCGCGAAGCTTTCTTT
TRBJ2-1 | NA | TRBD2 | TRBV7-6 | CATTKGGGEYNEQFF | TGTGCCACCACCAAGGGCGGGGGAGAATACAATGAGCAGTTCTTC
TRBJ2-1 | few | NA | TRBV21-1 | CASSGPGVTGDEQFF | TGTGCCAGCAGCGGGCCCGGGGTAACTGGGGATGAGCAGTTCTTC
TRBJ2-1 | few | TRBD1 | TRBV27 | CASSLKGQGPNEQFF | TGTGCCAGCAGTTTAAAAGGACAGGGCCCCAATGAGCAGTTCTTC
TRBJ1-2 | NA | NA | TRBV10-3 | CAISERFNYGYTF | TGTGCCATCAGTGAAAGATTCAACTATGGCTACACCTTC
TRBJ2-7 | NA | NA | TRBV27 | CASSPMGRNEQYF | TGTGCCAGCAGTCCTATGGGGAGGAACGAGCAGTACTTC
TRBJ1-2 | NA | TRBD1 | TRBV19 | CASSSEGQEAGYTF | TGTGCCAGTAGTTCCGAGGGACAGGAGGCTGGCTACACCTTC
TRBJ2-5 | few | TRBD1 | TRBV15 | CATSRGTGGVETQYF | TGTGCCACCAGCAGGGGCACAGGGGGCGTGGAGACCCAGTACTTC
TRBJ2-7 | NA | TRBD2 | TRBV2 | CAGSQLAGVHEQYF | TGTGCCGGAAGCCAACTAGCGGGGGTCCACGAGCAGTACTTC
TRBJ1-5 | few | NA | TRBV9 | CASSVGGSQPQHF | TGTGCCAGCAGCGTCGGGGGGAGCCAGCCCCAGCATTTT
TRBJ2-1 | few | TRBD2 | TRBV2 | CASRPTSGGVPEQFF | TGTGCCAGCAGACCCACTAGCGGGGGGGTTCCGGAGCAGTTCTTC
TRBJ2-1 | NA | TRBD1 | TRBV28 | CASSFRTGGYNEQFF | TGTGCCAGCAGTTTCAGGACAGGGGGCTACAATGAGCAGTTCTTC
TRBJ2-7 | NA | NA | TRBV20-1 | CSAKIYGEQYF | TGCAGTGCTAAAATCTACGGCGAGCAGTACTTC
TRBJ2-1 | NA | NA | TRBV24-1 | CATSENRGGDYNEQFF | TGTGCCACCAGTGAAAACAGGGGAGGGGATTACAATGAGCAGTTCTTC
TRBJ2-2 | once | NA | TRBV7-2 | CASSLWGWLFF | TGTGCCAGCAGCTTATGGGGGTGGCTGTTTTTT
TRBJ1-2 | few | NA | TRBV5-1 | CASSFTAGGGYTF | TGCGCCAGCAGCTTCACGGCAGGAGGTGGCTACACCTTC
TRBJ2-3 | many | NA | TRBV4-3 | CASSQALGSTDTQYF | TGCGCCAGCAGCCAAGCTCTGGGGAGCACAGATACGCAGTATTTT
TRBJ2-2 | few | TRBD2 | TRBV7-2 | CASSLARQGGTGELFF | TGTGCCAGCAGCTTAGCGCGCCAGGGAGGGACCGGGGAGCTGTTTTTT
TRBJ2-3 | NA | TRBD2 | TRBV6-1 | CASSGLGLATTQYF | TGTGCCAGCAGTGGTTTGGGACTAGCGACAACGCAGTATTTT
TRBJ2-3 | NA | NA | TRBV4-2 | CASSQNFQGGWYTQYF | TGTGCCAGCAGCCAAAACTTCCAGGGGGGGTGGTATACGCAGTATTTT
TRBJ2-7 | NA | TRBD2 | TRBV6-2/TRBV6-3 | CASARLAARNYEQYF | TGTGCCAGCGCAAGACTAGCGGCGAGGAACTACGAGCAGTACTTC
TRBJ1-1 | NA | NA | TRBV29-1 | CSARSRAPGTEAFF | TGCAGCGCCCGTAGTCGGGCCCCGGGGACTGAAGCTTTCTTT
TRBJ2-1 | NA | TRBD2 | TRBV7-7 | CASSLAASGGNEQFF | TGTGCTAGCAGCTTAGCGGCCAGCGGGGGAAATGAGCAGTTCTTC
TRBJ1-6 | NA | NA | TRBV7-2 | CASRFNSGINSPLHF | TGTGCCAGCAGGTTCAATTCAGGGATTAATTCACCCCTCCACTTT
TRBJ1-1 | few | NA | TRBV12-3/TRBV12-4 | CASSLASTGGNF | TGTGCCAGCAGTTTAGCGAGTACGGGGGGAAACTTT
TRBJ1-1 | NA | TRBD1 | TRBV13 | CASSFGQGEAFF | TGTGCCAGCAGCTTCGGACAGGGCGAAGCTTTCTTT
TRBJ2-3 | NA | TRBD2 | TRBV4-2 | CASSSLSGITSTDTQYF | TGTGCCAGCAGCTCCCTTAGCGGGATAACTAGCACAGATACGCAGTATTTT
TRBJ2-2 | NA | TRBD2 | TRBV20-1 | CCASGAGGPGTGELFF | TGCTGTGCTAGTGGTGCGGGGGGGCCTGGCACCGGGGAGCTGTTTTTT
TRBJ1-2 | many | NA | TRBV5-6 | CASSLARNYGYTF | TGTGCCAGCAGCTTGGCACGGAACTATGGCTACACCTTC
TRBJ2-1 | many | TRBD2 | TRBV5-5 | CASSPWTSGVHEQFF | TGTGCCAGCAGCCCATGGACTAGCGGGGTCCATGAGCAGTTCTTC
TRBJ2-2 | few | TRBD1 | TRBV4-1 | CASSLRDRGPGELFF | TGCGCCAGCAGCCTCCGGGACAGGGGACCCGGGGAGCTGTTTTTT
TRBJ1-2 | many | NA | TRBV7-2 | CASSLRLSGGYTF | TGTGCCAGCAGCTTAAGGCTAAGCGGTGGCTACACCTTC
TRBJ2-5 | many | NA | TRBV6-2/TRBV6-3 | CASKPDRGSDQYF | TGTGCCAGCAAGCCGGACCGGGGGAGTGACCAGTACTTC
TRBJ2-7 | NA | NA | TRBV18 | CASSPTAADEQYF | TGTGCCAGCTCACCAACCGCTGCGGACGAGCAGTACTTC
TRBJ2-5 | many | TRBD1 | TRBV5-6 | CASSPITGGAETQYF | TGTGCCAGCAGCCCCATAACAGGGGGCGCCGAGACCCAGTACTTC